This passage covers 27 T cell receptor beta chains from one sample sequenced in a study of T cell changes during pregnancy in multiple sclerosis. Measured with immunoSEQ multiplex PCR; TCRdb has only the in-frame clones, and not every one. The repertoire includes 35,000 to 50,000 clones, approximately 90% of them detected once, and approximately 0.67% sits in the top ten. Specimen: CD4+ T cells from peripheral blood mononuclear cells, collected in the first trimester of pregnancy. The source is a female donor with multiple sclerosis, enrolled in a pregnancy study.

The chain has TRBV6-4 and TRBJ2-1; TRBD2 might be the D (5 bases). The CDR3 is 15 amino acids. Deletions cut 5 bases from V and 0 bases from J, with 11 bases between. CDR1 MRHNA and CDR2 SNTAGT come from the germline V gene. CDR3: CASSRERSSYNEQFF. CDR3 DNA sequence: TGTGCCAGCAGTAGGGAGAGGAGCTCCTACAATGAGCAGTTCTTC.

The gene calls are TRBV7-2 and TRBJ2-3, with 8 bases fitting TRBD1. The CDR3 is 15 residues long. In germline, CDR1 is SGHTA, CDR2 FQGNSA. Germline trimming cut 4 bases from V and 8 bases from J; bases unmatched to any gene: 11. CDR3 DNA: TGTGCCAGCAGCTCTCCGGACAGGGAAGTCGCTACGCAGTATTTT. This codes for CASSSPDREVATQYF.

This clone is a singleton in its sample. V and J are TRBV6-1 and TRBJ1-3; perhaps TRBD1 as D (5 bases). CDR3 length: 15 amino acids. From germline, CDR1 is MNHNS and CDR2 SASEGT. With 7 bases removed from V and 0 bases from J, the gap between germline ends came to 13 bases. CDR3 region: CASKLAGLSGNTIYF. DNA of the CDR3: TGTGCCAGCAAATTGGCGGGACTCTCTGGAAACACCATATATTTT.

The genes are TRBV7-9 and TRBJ2-5, with TRBD1 identical over 8 bases. The J segment lost 5 bases and the V segment lost 1 base, leaving 3 bases of the junction unmatched. This CDR3 has 14 amino acids. Germline CDR1 reads SEHNR; CDR2 reads FQNEAQ (reference sequence). The CDR3 sequence: CASSLGRGQETQYF. CDR3 coding DNA: TGTGCCAGCAGCTTAGGCAGGGGGCAGGAGACCCAGTACTTC. Full variable domain (outside the CDR3, taken from reference TRBV7-9 and TRBJ2-5): DTGVSQNPRHKITKRGQNVTFRCDPISEHNRLYWYRQTLGQGPEFLTYFQNEAQLEKSRLLSDRFSAERPKGSFSTLEIQRTEQGDSAMYLCASSLGRGQETQYFGPGTRLLVL.

This chain links TRBV7-9 with TRBJ2-5, with a tentative D call TRBD1 (5 bases). Germline-derived CDR1 and CDR2 are SEHNR and FQNEAQ (reference sequence). The CDR3 runs 14 residues. Between the trimmed V and J ends, which lost 0 bases and 3 bases, there was a span of 8 bases. CDR3: CASSLAAGKETQYF. The CDR3 DNA is TGTGCCAGCAGCTTAGCGGCAGGGAAAGAGACCCAGTACTTC. The full variable domain, rest sourced from reference TRBV7-9 and TRBJ2-5, is DTGVSQNPRHKITKRGQNVTFRCDPISEHNRLYWYRQTLGQGPEFLTYFQNEAQLEKSRLLSDRFSAERPKGSFSTLEIQRTEQGDSAMYLCASSLAAGKETQYFGPGTRLLVL.

This clone showed up just a few times. The V and J genes are TRBV4-3 and TRBJ1-5; D is unclear. The CDR3 has 15 amino acids. Germline V gene lookup returns CDR1 LGHNA and CDR2 YSLEER. V lost 1 base, J lost 5 bases, and 12 bases lay in between. The CDR3, as DNA: TGCGCCAGCAGCCAAGGGCTGGGAGGCTATCAGCCCCAGCATTTT. It translates to CASSQGLGGYQPQHF.

The rearrangement uses TRBV4-2 and TRBJ2-7; 7 positions agree with TRBD1. Germline-derived CDR1 and CDR2 are LGHNA and YNFKEQ. J was trimmed by 2 bases and V by 0 bases; bases with no gene match: 16. The CDR3 spans 19 residues. DNA of the CDR3: TGTGCCAGCAGCCAAGATTACTATCGGTTAGGGGGCGGCACCTACGAGCAGTACTTC. Amino acids: CASSQDYYRLGGGTYEQYF.

J is TRBJ1-5 and V is TRBV9; 8 nucleotides line up with TRBD1. Germline V gives CDR1 SGDLS, CDR2 YYNGEE. V shed 4 bases, J shed 1 base, and the junction held 4 bases outside the gene matches. The CDR3 sequence is 15 residues long. For the CDR3, the DNA is TGTGCCAGCAGCCAGGGGGCGCAGAGCAATCAGCCCCAGCATTTT. This gives the protein CASSQGAQSNQPQHF. The entire variable domain, with the rest obtained from reference TRBV9 and TRBJ1-5, is as follows: DSGVTQTPKHLITATGQRVTLRCSPRSGDLSVYWYQQSLDQGLQFLIQYYNGEERAKGNILERFSAQQFPDLHSELNLSSLELGDSALYFCASSQGAQSNQPQHFGDGTRLSIL.

The V call is TRBV5-1, the J call TRBJ1-4, with no clear D. The CDR3 contains 15 residues. V was clipped by 5 bases and J by 3 bases, with 14 bases between them. Germline CDR1 reads SGHRS; CDR2 reads YFSETQ. CDR3 DNA: TGCGCCAGCAGACCGAACATCGGGTCTAATGAAAAACTGTTTTTT. Protein product: CASRPNIGSNEKLFF. The whole variable domain, filled in from reference TRBV5-1 and TRBJ1-4, reads KAGVTQTPRYLIKTRGQQVTLSCSPISGHRSVSWYQQTPGQGLQFLFEYFSETQRNKGNFPGRFSGRQFSNSRSEMNVSTLELGDSALYLCASRPNIGSNEKLFFGSGTQLSVL.

The chain links TRBV14 to TRBJ2-3, with D possibly being TRBD2 (6 bases). V lost 5 bases, J lost 0 bases, and 15 bases lay in between. The CDR3 consists of 16 residues. CDR1 SGHDN and CDR2 FVKESK come from the germline V gene. CDR3 DNA: TGTGCCAGCAGCTACGGGGGAGTGCTTAGCACAGATACGCAGTATTTT. Its translation is CASSYGGVLSTDTQYF.

The count of this clone is one. The chain carries TRBV5-4 and TRBJ2-3; 9 bases align to TRBD2. The CDR3 covers 16 residues. The V segment lost 2 bases and the J segment 6 bases; nucleotides outside the gene matches: 10. Per germline, CDR1 SGHNT and CDR2 YYREEE (reference sequence). CDR3 in DNA: TGTGCCAGCAGCTTAGGGGGCGGGAGGGCCTTCGATACGCAGTATTTT. The encoded protein is CASSLGGGRAFDTQYF.

The chain combines TRBV29-1 with TRBJ2-5, with a possible D match to TRBD1 (6 bases). V was clipped by 7 bases and J by 9 bases, with 21 bases between them. CDR1 SQVTM and CDR2 ANQGSEA come from the germline V gene. This CDR3 is built from 13 residues. CDR3 DNA sequence: TGCAGCGCCGAGGGGGATATCAACGGCGCCCAGTACTTC. Amino acids: CSAEGDINGAQYF.

V and J are TRBV7-2 and TRBJ2-1; 7 bases are shared with TRBD1. The CDR3 length is 15 residues. Trimming cost V 5 bases and J 7 bases; bases outside gene matches: 11. The V gene's germline CDR1 is SGHTA and CDR2 FQGNSA. The CDR3 reads CASSLLGGLGNEQFF. In DNA, the CDR3 is TGTGCCAGCAGCCTGCTAGGGGGCCTCGGGAATGAGCAGTTCTTC.

The genes are TRBV4-3 and TRBJ2-1; TRBD1 might be the D (5 bases). V was trimmed by 1 base and J by 5 bases, leaving 15 bases between them. This CDR3 has 16 amino acids. Germline values: CDR1 LGHNA, CDR2 YSLEER. For the CDR3, the DNA is TGCGCCAGCAGCCAAGCCCCCAGGGTGGGGAACAATGAGCAGTTCTTC. Translated: CASSQAPRVGNNEQFF.

The rearrangement uses TRBV13 and TRBJ2-5; maybe TRBD2 (7 bases). The CDR3 totals 16 residues. The ends were cut back, 5 bases at V and 3 bases at J, with 19 bases in the middle. Germline-derived CDR1 and CDR2 are PRHDT and FYEKMQ (reference sequence). The CDR3 sequence: CASSPPPGEGEETQYF. CDR3 in DNA: TGTGCCAGCAGCCCCCCCCCGGGGGAGGGGGAAGAGACCCAGTACTTC.

This clone was seen once. The rearrangement uses TRBV2 and TRBJ2-7; perhaps TRBD2 as D (5 bases). The CDR3 covers 15 residues. With 0 bases removed from V and 6 bases from J, the gap between germline ends came to 15 bases. CDR1 SNHLY and CDR2 FYNNEI come from the germline V gene. The CDR3 coding sequence is TGTGCCAGCAGTGAAGCGCTTAGGCTAGCAGGCGAGCAGTACTTC. Translation gives CASSEALRLAGEQYF.

The chain recombines TRBV7-2 with TRBJ1-2; D is unresolved. Germline CDR1 is SGHTA and CDR2 is FQGNSA. There are 14 residues in the CDR3. V lost 1 base and J 4 bases, leaving 10 bases between the germline ends. CDR3 in amino acids: CASSLDSSRYGYTF. In nucleotides, the CDR3 is TGTGCCAGCAGCTTAGACAGCTCCCGCTATGGCTACACCTTC.

V gene TRBV7-2 combines with J gene TRBJ2-7; 8 bases agree with TRBD1. This CDR3 spans 14 amino acids. Per the germline V gene, CDR1 is SGHTA and CDR2 is FQGNSA. V lost 5 bases to trimming and J lost 4 bases; unmatched junction nucleotides: 7. DNA for the CDR3: TGTGCCAGCAGCGCCCGGACAGGGCGGTACGAGCAGTACTTC. Its protein product is CASSARTGRYEQYF.

The chain recombines TRBV28 with TRBJ2-5; 8 nucleotides match TRBD1. Trimming removed 8 bases from V and 0 bases from J; junction bases left unmatched: 8. This CDR3 region has 15 residues. The germline V gene encodes CDR1 MDHEN and CDR2 SYDVKM. CDR3 sequence: CASSTWTGNQETQYF. The CDR3 region has the DNA TGTGCCAGCTCAACCTGGACAGGGAACCAAGAGACCCAGTACTTC.

The chain links TRBV5-1 to TRBJ2-1, with 8 bases identical to TRBD2. The CDR3 contains 15 residues. V lost 2 bases to trimming and J lost 6 bases; unmatched junction nucleotides: 7. Germline values: CDR1 SGHRS, CDR2 YFSETQ. The CDR3, as DNA: TGCGCCAGCAGCTTCCGAGCGGGAGCGGTCAATGAGCAGTTCTTC. This codes for CASSFRAGAVNEQFF.

This rearrangement joins TRBV11-2 to TRBJ2-1, with 13 bases matching TRBD2. Trimming removed 5 bases from V and 9 bases from J; junction bases left unmatched: 7. Germline lookup yields CDR1 SGHAT and CDR2 FQNNGV. The length of the CDR3 is 15 residues. The CDR3 DNA reads TGTGCCAGCAGCACAAGGACTAGCGGGAGATTTGAGCAGTTCTTC. Translation: CASSTRTSGRFEQFF.

The chain links TRBV7-9 to TRBJ2-2; TRBD1 aligns across 7 bases. Trimming at V came to 1 base and at J to 4 bases, leaving 6 bases not matched to a gene. The CDR3 is 16 residues long. Germline assignment: CDR1 SEHNR and CDR2 FQNEAQ (reference sequence). The CDR3 DNA reads as TGTGCCAGCAGCTTAGGGACAGGATTCTTCACCGGGGAGCTGTTTTTT. Amino acid sequence: CASSLGTGFFTGELFF.

The CDR3 region has the DNA TGTGCCAGCAAGGGACAGGCGTTCTCTGGAAACACCATATATTTT. It translates to CASKGQAFSGNTIYF. The chain employs TRBV6-1 and TRBJ1-3; TRBD1 matches at 8 bases. Germline V CDR1 and CDR2: MNHNS, SASEGT. With V trimmed by 7 bases and J by 0 bases, 5 bases remained unmatched. There are 15 residues in the CDR3.

CDR3 loop: CASSEGLAGSWDTQYF. CDR3 sequence (DNA): TGTGCCAGCAGCGAAGGACTAGCGGGAAGCTGGGATACGCAGTATTTT. J is TRBJ2-3 and V is TRBV5-4, with 12 bases matching TRBD2. Germline V gene data show CDR1 as SGHNT and CDR2 as YYREEE (reference sequence). Trimming took 4 bases from V and 6 from J; bases not matched to a gene: 9. This CDR3 is built from 16 residues.

The rearrangement joins TRBV28 to TRBJ2-2; TRBD1 is a possible D gene (6 bases). The V gene lost 9 bases and the J gene lost 2 bases, with 16 bases spanning the gap. CDR1 is MDHEN and CDR2 is SYDVKM in the germline V gene. This CDR3 has 15 residues. CDR3 in DNA: TGTGCCAGTTCAAGGCAGGGGATTAACACCGGGGAGCTGTTTTTT. Protein product: CASSRQGINTGELFF.

The rearrangement uses TRBV18 and TRBJ1-4, with 12 bases aligning to TRBD1. CDR1 and CDR2 (germline): KGHSH, LQKENI. The CDR3 spans 17 residues. V lost 5 bases, J lost 8 bases, and 12 bases stayed unmatched. The CDR3 coding sequence is TGTGCCAGCTCATCAGCCGGGACAGGGGGCGCCGGGGAAAAACTGTTTTTT. Its translation: CASSSAGTGGAGEKLFF.

V usage is TRBV4-2 and J usage is TRBJ2-3; D is undetermined. Germline V lookup: CDR1 LGHNA, CDR2 YNFKEQ. V was pared by 5 bases and J by 1 base, with 4 bases between. This CDR3 is 12 amino acids long. In DNA form, the CDR3 reads TGTGCCAGCAGCAGCGGCACAGATACGCAGTATTTT. Translating it yields CASSSGTDTQYF.